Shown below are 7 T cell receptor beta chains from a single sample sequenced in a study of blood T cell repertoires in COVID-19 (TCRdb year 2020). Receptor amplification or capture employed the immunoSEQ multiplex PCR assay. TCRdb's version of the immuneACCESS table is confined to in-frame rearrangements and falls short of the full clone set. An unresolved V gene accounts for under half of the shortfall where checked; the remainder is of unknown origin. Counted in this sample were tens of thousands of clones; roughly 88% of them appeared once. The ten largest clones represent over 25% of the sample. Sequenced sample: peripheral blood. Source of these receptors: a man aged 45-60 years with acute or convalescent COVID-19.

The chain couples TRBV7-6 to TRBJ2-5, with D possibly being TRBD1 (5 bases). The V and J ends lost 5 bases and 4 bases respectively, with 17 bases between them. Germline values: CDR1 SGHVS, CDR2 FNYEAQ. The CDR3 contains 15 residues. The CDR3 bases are TGTGCCAGCAGCCGTTCGACAGCCGCCGGAGAGACCCAGTACTTC. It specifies CASSRSTAAGETQYF. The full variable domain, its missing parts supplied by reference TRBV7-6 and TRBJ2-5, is GAGVSQSPRYKVTKRGQDVALRCDPISGHVSLYWYRQALGQGPEFLTYFNYEAQQDKSGLPNDRFSAERPEGSISTLTIQRTEQRDSAMYRCASSRSTAAGETQYFGPGTRLLVL.

Here the CDR3 DNA reads TGTGCCAGCAGTTTATGGGGGGACAGGGTAGGCGAGCAGTACTTC. Its protein product is CASSLWGDRVGEQYF. This chain uses TRBV28 with TRBJ2-7, with 9 bases aligning to TRBD1. The CDR3 spans 15 residues. The germline CDR1 and CDR2 sequences are MDHEN and SYDVKM. The J segment lost 6 bases and the V segment lost 0 bases, leaving 6 bases of the junction unmatched.

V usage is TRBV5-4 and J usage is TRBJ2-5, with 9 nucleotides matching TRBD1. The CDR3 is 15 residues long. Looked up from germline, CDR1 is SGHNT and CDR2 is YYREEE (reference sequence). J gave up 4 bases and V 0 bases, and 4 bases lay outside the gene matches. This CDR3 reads CASSLVQGARETQYF. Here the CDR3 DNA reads TGTGCCAGCAGCTTGGTACAGGGGGCACGAGAGACCCAGTACTTC.

The CDR3 reads CASSLSSGGPNEQFF. Here the CDR3 DNA reads TGTGCCAGCAGTTTATCCAGCGGGGGCCCTAATGAGCAGTTCTTC. V and J are TRBV27 and TRBJ2-1; 8 nucleotides match TRBD2. CDR1 is MNHEY and CDR2 is SMNVEV in the germline V gene (reference sequence). This CDR3 region has 15 residues. V lost 0 bases to trimming and J lost 7 bases; unmatched junction nucleotides: 5.

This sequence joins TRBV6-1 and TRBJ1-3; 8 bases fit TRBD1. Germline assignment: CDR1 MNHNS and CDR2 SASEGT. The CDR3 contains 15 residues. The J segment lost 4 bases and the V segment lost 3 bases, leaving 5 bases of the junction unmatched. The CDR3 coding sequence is TGTGCCAGCAGTGAGGACAGGGTCCGCGGAAACACCATATATTTT. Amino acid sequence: CASSEDRVRGNTIYF.

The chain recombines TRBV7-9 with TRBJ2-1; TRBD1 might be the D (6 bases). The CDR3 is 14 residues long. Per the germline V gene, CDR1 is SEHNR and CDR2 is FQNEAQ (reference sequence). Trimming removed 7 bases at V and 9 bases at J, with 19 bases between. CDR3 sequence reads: CASTPRGGLGEQFF. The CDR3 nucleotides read TGTGCCAGCACCCCCCGAGGGGGTTTGGGTGAGCAGTTCTTC.

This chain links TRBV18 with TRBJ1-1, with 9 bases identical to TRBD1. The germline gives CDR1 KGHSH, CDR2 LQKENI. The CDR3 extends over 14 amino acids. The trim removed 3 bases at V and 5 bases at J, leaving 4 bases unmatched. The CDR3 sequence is CASSPTGGDTEAFF. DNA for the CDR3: TGTGCCAGCTCACCGACAGGGGGAGATACTGAAGCTTTCTTT. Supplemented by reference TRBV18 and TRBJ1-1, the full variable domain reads NAGVMQNPRHLVRRRGQEARLRCSPMKGHSHVYWYRQLPEEGLKFMVYLQKENIIDESGMPKERFSAEFPKEGPSILRIQQVVRGDSAAYFCASSPTGGDTEAFFGQGTRLTVV.